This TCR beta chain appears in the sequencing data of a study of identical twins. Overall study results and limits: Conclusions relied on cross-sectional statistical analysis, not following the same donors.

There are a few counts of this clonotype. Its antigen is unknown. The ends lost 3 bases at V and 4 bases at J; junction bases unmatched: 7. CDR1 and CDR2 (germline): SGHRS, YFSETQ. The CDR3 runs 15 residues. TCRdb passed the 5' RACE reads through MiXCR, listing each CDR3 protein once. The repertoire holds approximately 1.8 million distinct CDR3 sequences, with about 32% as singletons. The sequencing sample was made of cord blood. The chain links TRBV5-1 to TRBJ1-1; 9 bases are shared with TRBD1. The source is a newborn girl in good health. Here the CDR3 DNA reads TGCGCCAGCAGCTGGACAGGGGCGACCCTCACTGAAGCTTTCTTT. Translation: CASSWTGATLTEAFF.